A selection of T cell receptor beta chains follows, all from one sample in a study of blood T cells in healthy people across ages. One entry per CDR3 protein results from TCRdb running MiXCR on the 5' RACE reads. This sample yields 700,000 to 800,000 distinct CDR3 sequences, of which roughly two fifths are seen a single time; about 20% belongs to the top ten. The sequencing input was blood. The receptors stem from a woman in her sixties or seventies in good health. Both conserved end residues are trimmed from each CDR3. Fields, in order: D gene, V gene, CDR3 protein. D genes are given only for firm matches.

TRBD2	TRBV7-9	ASSLAGGSTSYEQY
.	TRBV7-9	ASSQRDVTLREQY
TRBD1	TRBV7-9	ASSSQGAETEAF
TRBD2	TRBV20-1	SAPDTSGSYEQF
.	TRBV3-1	ASSQPIRAGSLPVQEQY
TRBD2	TRBV20-1	SARGLASTGELF
TRBD2	TRBV12-3/TRBV12-4	ASSLFWVAGKSETQY
TRBD1	TRBV20-1	SARGTGKNTEAF
TRBD2	TRBV6-2/TRBV6-3	ASSLWTSGSGENIQY
.	TRBV18	ASSPPGDEAF
TRBD1	TRBV6-4	ASRVDRGYGYT
.	TRBV5-1	ASSPDRPDEQF
.	TRBV28	ASSLGQIGTEAF
TRBD1	TRBV12-5	ASGFGGTGSGYT
TRBD1	TRBV6-2/TRBV6-3	ASSAMTGGGHQPQH
TRBD1	TRBV7-3	ASSLTLVGQGTGELF
TRBD2	TRBV5-5	ASSFSGNSAEQY
.	TRBV10-3	AISVGGAGKYNEQF
.	TRBV29-1	SVAVSGHPNEQF
.	TRBV27	ASSEREWLENTEAF
.	TRBV6-6	ANLGSYGYT
.	TRBV5-1	ASSLGQSGPNEQF